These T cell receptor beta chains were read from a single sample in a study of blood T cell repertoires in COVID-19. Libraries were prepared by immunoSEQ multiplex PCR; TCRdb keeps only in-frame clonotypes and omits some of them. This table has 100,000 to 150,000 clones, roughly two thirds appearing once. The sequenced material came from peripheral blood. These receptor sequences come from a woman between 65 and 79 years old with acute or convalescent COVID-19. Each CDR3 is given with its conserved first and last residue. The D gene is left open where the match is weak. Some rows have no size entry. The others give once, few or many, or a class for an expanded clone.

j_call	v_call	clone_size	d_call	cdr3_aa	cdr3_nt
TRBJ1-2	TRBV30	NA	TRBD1	CAWSRTGGGYTF	TGTGCCTGGAGTCGGACAGGGGGCGGCTACACCTTC
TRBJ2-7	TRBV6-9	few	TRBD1	CASNTRDSSYEQYF	TGTGCCAGCAATACTCGGGACAGCTCCTACGAGCAGTACTTC
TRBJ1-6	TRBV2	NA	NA	CASSEWGLPSSYNSPLHF	TGTGCCAGCAGTGAATGGGGACTCCCGAGCTCCTATAATTCACCCCTCCACTTT
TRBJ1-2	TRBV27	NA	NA	CASSEGGTGYTF	TGTGCCAGCAGTGAGGGAGGGACTGGCTACACCTTC
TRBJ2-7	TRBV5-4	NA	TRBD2	CASSLGTSAPYEQYF	TGTGCCAGCAGCTTGGGGACTAGCGCACCCTACGAGCAGTACTTC
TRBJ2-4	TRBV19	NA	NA	CASSRGGADVAKNIQYF	TGTGCCAGTAGCCGTGGTGGGGCAGACGTAGCCAAAAACATTCAGTACTTC
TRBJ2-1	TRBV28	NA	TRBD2	CASSLGGRLDEQFF	TGTGCCAGCAGTTTAGGCGGGAGGTTAGATGAGCAGTTCTTC
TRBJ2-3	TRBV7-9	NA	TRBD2	CASSLVGTSGRTDTQYF	TGTGCCAGCAGCTTAGTCGGGACTAGCGGGAGAACAGATACGCAGTATTTT
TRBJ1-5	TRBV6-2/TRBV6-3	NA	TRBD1	CASSYTPAGGNQPQHF	TGTGCCAGCAGTTACACTCCAGCAGGGGGTAATCAGCCCCAGCATTTT
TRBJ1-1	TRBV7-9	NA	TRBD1	CASSPKRDRTFNTEAFF	TGTGCCAGCAGCCCTAAAAGGGACAGGACGTTTAACACTGAAGCTTTCTTT
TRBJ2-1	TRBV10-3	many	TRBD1	CAISGAGTGYNEQFF	TGTGCCATCAGTGGAGCCGGGACAGGGTACAATGAGCAGTTCTTC
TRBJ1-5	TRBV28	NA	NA	CASSFPGWPQHF	TGTGCCAGCAGTTTCCCGGGGTGGCCCCAGCATTTT
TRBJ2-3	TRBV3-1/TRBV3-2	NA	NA	CASSTNLAESTDTQYF	TGTGCCAGCAGTACCAATTTAGCGGAGAGCACAGATACGCAGTATTTT
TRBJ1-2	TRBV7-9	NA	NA	CASLGGAYGYTF	TGTGCCAGCCTTGGGGGGGCCTATGGCTACACCTTC
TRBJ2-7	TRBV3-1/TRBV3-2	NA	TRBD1	CASSQDDRGYEQYF	TGTGCCAGCAGCCAAGACGACAGGGGCTACGAGCAGTACTTC
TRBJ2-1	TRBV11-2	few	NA	CASSQTDEQFF	TGTGCCAGCAGCCAAACTGATGAGCAGTTCTTC
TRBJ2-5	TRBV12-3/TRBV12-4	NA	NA	CASSFGETQYF	TGTGCCAGCAGTTTCGGGGAGACCCAGTACTTC
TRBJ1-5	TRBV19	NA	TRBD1	CASSIGDRGANQPQHF	TGTGCCAGTAGTATAGGCGACAGGGGGGCTAATCAGCCCCAGCATTTT
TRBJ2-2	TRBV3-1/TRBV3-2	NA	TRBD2	CASSQAGGGTGELFF	TGTGCCAGCAGCCAAGCGGGAGGGGGAACCGGGGAGCTGTTTTTT
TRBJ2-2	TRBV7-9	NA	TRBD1	CASSFGTAYTGELFF	TGTGCCAGCAGCTTCGGGACAGCCTACACCGGGGAGCTGTTTTTT
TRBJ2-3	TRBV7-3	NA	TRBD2	CASSLLAGDTDTQYF	TGTGCCAGCAGCTTACTAGCGGGAGACACAGATACGCAGTATTTT
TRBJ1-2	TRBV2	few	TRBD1	CASRGQVYGYTF	TGTGCCAGCAGAGGACAGGTGTATGGCTACACCTTC
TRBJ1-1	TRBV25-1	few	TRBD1	CASSEWTGYTEAFF	TGTGCCAGCAGTGAATGGACAGGGTACACTGAAGCTTTCTTT
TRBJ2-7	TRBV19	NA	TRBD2	CASSPAGGPYEQYF	TGTGCCAGTAGTCCAGCGGGAGGCCCCTACGAGCAGTACTTC
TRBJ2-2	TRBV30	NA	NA	CAWSVYRMTGELFF	TGTGCCTGGAGTGTTTACAGGATGACCGGGGAGCTGTTTTTT
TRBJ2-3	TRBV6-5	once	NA	CASSYTAGTVDTQYF	TGTGCCAGCAGTTACACGGCGGGGACTGTAGATACGCAGTATTTT
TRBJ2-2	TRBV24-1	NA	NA	CATSSHRGGDTGELFF	TGTGCCACCAGTTCCCACAGGGGGGGCGACACCGGGGAGCTGTTTTTT
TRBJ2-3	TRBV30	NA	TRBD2	CAWSEISGRATADTQYF	TGTGCCTGGAGTGAAATTAGCGGGAGGGCCACAGCAGATACGCAGTATTTT
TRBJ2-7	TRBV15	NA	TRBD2	CATSRRLARPHEQYF	TGTGCCACCAGCAGAAGACTAGCGAGACCCCACGAGCAGTACTTC
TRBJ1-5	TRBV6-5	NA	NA	CASSYIPGKQPQHF	TGTGCCAGCAGTTACATTCCAGGGAAGCAGCCCCAGCATTTT
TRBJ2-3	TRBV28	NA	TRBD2	CASSLVAGDTDTQYF	TGTGCCAGCAGTTTGGTAGCGGGAGACACAGATACGCAGTATTTT
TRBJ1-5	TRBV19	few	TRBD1	CASSRGQPNSNQPQHF	TGTGCCAGTAGTAGGGGACAGCCAAATAGCAATCAGCCCCAGCATTTT
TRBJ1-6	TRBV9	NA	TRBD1	CASSPQTGSNSPLHF	TGTGCCAGCAGCCCTCAGACAGGGTCAAATTCACCCCTCCACTTT
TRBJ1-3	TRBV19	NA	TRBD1	CASSPWTGTSGNTIYF	TGTGCCAGTAGTCCATGGACAGGGACCTCTGGAAACACCATATATTTT
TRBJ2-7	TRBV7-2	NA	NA	CASSLEGPPGYEQYF	TGTGCCAGCAGCTTAGAGGGCCCTCCGGGATACGAGCAGTACTTC
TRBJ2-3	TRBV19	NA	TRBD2	CASSIDSLAGATDTQYF	TGTGCCAGTAGTATAGATTCGCTAGCGGGGGCGACAGATACGCAGTATTTT
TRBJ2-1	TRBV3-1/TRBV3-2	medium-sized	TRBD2	CASSARLAGEWSNEQFF	TGTGCCAGCAGCGCCCGACTAGCGGGAGAATGGAGCAATGAGCAGTTCTTC
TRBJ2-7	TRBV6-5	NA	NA	CASKARTTTSYEQYF	TGTGCCAGCAAAGCTCGGACTACGACCTCCTACGAGCAGTACTTC
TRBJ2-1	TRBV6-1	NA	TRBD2	CASSEALAGGPAQFF	TGTGCCAGCAGTGAAGCACTAGCGGGGGGGCCCGCGCAGTTCTTC
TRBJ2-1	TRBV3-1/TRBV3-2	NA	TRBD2	CASSLTGGGSYNEQFF	TGTGCCAGCAGCCTCACGGGGGGGGGATCCTACAATGAGCAGTTCTTC
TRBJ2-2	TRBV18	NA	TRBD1	CASSPRQGGNTGELFF	TGTGCCAGCTCACCACGACAGGGCGGGAACACCGGGGAGCTGTTTTTT
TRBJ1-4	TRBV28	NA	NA	CASRNGGIDEKLFF	TGTGCCAGCAGGAACGGGGGGATCGATGAAAAACTGTTTTTT
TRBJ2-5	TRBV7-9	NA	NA	CASSLQTGDQETQYF	TGTGCCAGCAGCTTGCAAACAGGTGATCAAGAGACCCAGTACTTC
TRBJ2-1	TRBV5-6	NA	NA	CASTNYRVYYEQFF	TGTGCCAGCACCAATTACAGGGTTTACTATGAGCAGTTCTTC
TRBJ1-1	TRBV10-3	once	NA	CAISGLSGEAEAFF	TGTGCCATCAGTGGGCTGTCAGGGGAAGCTGAAGCTTTCTTT
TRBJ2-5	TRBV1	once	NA	CTSSQDRARGPLPYQETQYF	TGCACCAGCAGCCAAGATAGGGCCAGGGGGCCTTTACCCTACCAAGAGACCCAGTACTTC
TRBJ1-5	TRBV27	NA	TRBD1	CASSQTGSNQPQHF	TGTGCCAGCAGTCAGACAGGGAGCAATCAGCCCCAGCATTTT
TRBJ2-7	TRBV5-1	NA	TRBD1	CASRRQGDYEQYF	TGCGCCAGCAGGAGACAGGGAGACTACGAGCAGTACTTC
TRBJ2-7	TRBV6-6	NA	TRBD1	CASSGQGRLEQYF	TGTGCCAGCAGCGGACAGGGACGCCTCGAGCAGTACTTC
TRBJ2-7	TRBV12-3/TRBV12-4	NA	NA	CASSLEPYEQYF	TGTGCCAGCAGTTTGGAGCCCTACGAGCAGTACTTC
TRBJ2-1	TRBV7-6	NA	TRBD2	CASSSPMTSGYNEQFF	TGTGCCAGCAGCAGCCCCATGACTAGCGGGTACAATGAGCAGTTCTTC
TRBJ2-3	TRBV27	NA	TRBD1	CASSLGTGTDTQYF	TGTGCCAGCAGTTTAGGGACAGGCACAGATACGCAGTATTTT
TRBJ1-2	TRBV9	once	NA	CASSVGRGTENYGYTF	TGTGCCAGCAGCGTAGGTCGGGGAACGGAGAACTATGGCTACACCTTC
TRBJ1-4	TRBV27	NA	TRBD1	CASSLGNRGREKLFF	TGTGCCAGCAGTTTGGGGAACAGGGGGAGGGAAAAACTGTTTTTT
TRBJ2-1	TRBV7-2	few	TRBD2	CASSPIGGGSYNEQFF	TGTGCCAGCAGTCCCATCGGGGGGGGATCATACAATGAGCAGTTCTTC
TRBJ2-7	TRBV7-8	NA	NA	CASSEADLQYF	TGTGCCAGCAGCGAGGCGGATCTTCAGTACTTC
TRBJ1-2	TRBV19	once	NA	CASADPGRGYGYTF	TGTGCCAGTGCGGACCCGGGGAGGGGCTATGGCTACACCTTC
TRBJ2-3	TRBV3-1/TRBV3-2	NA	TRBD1	CASSRQAGGGTGYTDTQYF	TGTGCCAGCAGCCGACAAGCCGGAGGAGGGACAGGGTACACAGATACGCAGTATTTT
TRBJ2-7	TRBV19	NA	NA	CASSIALSDPDNTYEQYF	TGTGCCAGTAGTATAGCCTTAAGTGACCCGGACAACACCTACGAGCAGTACTTC